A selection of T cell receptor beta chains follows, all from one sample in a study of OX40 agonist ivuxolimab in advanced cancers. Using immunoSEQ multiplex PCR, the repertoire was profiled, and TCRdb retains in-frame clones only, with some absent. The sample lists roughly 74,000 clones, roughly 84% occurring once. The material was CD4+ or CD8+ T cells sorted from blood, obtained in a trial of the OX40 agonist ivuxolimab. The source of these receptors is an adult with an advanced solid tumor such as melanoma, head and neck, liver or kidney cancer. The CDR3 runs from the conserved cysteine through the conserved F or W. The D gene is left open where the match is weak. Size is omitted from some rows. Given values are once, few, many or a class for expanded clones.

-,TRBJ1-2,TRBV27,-,TGTGCCAGCAGTTTAGGTTCAGGGGTAATTCAGGATGGCTACACCTTC,CASSLGSGVIQDGYTF
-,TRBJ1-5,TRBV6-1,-,TGTGCCAGCAGACTCACGGGTCAGCCCCAGCATTTT,CASRLTGQPQHF
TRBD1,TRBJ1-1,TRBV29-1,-,TGCAGCGGGGACAGGATGGTAACCGCTGAAGCTTTCTTT,CSGDRMVTAEAFF
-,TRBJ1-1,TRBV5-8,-,TGTGCCAGCAGCTATGAGGCTGAAGCTTTCTTT,CASSYEAEAFF
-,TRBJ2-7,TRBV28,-,TGTGCCAGCAGGAACCAACCGGACAGGCAGTACTTC,CASRNQPDRQYF
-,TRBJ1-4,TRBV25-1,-,TGTGCCAGCAGTTTAACTAATGAAAAACTGTTTTTT,CASSLTNEKLFF
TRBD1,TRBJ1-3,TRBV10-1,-,TGCGCCAGCAGCCCGTACGGGACAGGGTACTCTGGAAACACCATATATTTT,CASSPYGTGYSGNTIYF
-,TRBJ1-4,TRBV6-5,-,TGTGCCAGCAAGATGACAGTTAATGAAAAACTGTTTTTT,CASKMTVNEKLFF
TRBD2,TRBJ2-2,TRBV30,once,TGTGCCTGGAGGGGGGTTACTAGCGGGAGGGCCGGGGAGCTGTTTTTT,CAWRGVTSGRAGELFF
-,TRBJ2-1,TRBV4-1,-,TGCGCCAGCAGCCAACGCAGAAAGGGATACAATGAGCAGTTCTTC,CASSQRRKGYNEQFF
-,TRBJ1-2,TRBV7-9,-,TGTGCCAGCGGGCGGGCCGATGGCTACACCTTC,CASGRADGYTF
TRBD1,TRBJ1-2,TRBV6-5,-,TGTGCCAGCAGTTACTCTACAGGGGGGGATGGCTACACCTTC,CASSYSTGGDGYTF
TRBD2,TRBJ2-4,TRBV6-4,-,TGTGCCAGCAGTGACTCTGGGGGGGTCCTAGCCAAAAACATTCAGTACTTC,CASSDSGGVLAKNIQYF
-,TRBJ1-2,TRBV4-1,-,TGCGCCAGCAGCCCCCAGTCACGGGACTACTATGGCTACACCTTC,CASSPQSRDYYGYTF
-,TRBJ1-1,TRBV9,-,TGTGCCAGCAGGAGGGGGGAGGCAGGGGCTGAAGCTTTCTTT,CASRRGEAGAEAFF